This T cell receptor (beta chain) was sequenced during a study of shared clonotypes between healthy human individuals. For the study at large: With ages of 18 to 49, the donors were a couple of women and a few men.

There are a few counts of this clone. The CDR3 spans 15 residues. The germline V gene has CDR1 MDHEN and CDR2 SYDVKM. Trimming removed 3 bases from V and 7 bases from J, with 16 bases in between. The repertoire was sequenced with immunoSEQ multiplex PCR; TCRdb's copy has only in-frame clones and lacks some. The sample includes hundreds of thousands of clones, less than 80% of them seen just once. This receptor was obtained from a woman aged 40-49 years in good health. Some clones in this sample may be carry-over from other donors' samples. V is TRBV28 and J is TRBJ2-1, with a possible D match to TRBD2 (6 bases). Material for sequencing was PBMCs. Here the CDR3 DNA reads TGTGCCAGCAGTTTTAGACCACCGGAGGGGAATGAGCAGTTCTTC. It specifies CASSFRPPEGNEQFF.